Presented here are 30 T cell receptor beta chains from one specimen sequenced in a study of cytomegalovirus exposure and HLA in healthy donors. Primers: 60 Vbeta forward and 13 Jbeta reverse. The assay was immunoSEQ multiplex PCR, and TCRdb's table has in-frame clones only and misses some. This table holds approximately 150,000 clones, more than 70% found once. The specimen was PBMCs. The source of these receptors is a woman aged 60-75 years in good health and CMV-seronegative.

The V and J genes are TRBV10-3 and TRBJ2-3; 7 bases map to TRBD2. V lost 10 bases and J lost 2; bases outside the gene matches: 15. CDR3 length equals 16 residues. Germline values: CDR1 ENHRY, CDR2 SYGVKD. CDR3 residues: CATSALSGGATDTQYF. CDR3 bases: TGTGCCACCTCCGCTCTATCGGGGGGAGCCACAGATACGCAGTATTTT.

This chain joins TRBV28 and TRBJ2-5; perhaps TRBD1 as D (6 bases). Trimming left V 7 bases short and J 5 bases short, with 14 bases between. This CDR3 has 13 amino acids. Germline V CDR1 and CDR2: MDHEN, SYDVKM. The CDR3 spells CASKLGAVETQYF. CDR3 DNA sequence: TGTGCCAGCAAGCTGGGGGCTGTGGAGACCCAGTACTTC.

The chain recombines TRBV9 with TRBJ2-3; D gene uncertain. The CDR3 covers 13 residues. Per germline, CDR1 SGDLS and CDR2 YYNGEE. The germline V and J ends were trimmed by 4 bases and 0 bases, with 6 bases remaining between them. CDR3: CASSPPSTDTQYF. The CDR3, as DNA: TGTGCCAGCAGCCCCCCTAGCACAGATACGCAGTATTTT.

Only one count was recorded for this clone. The chain recombines TRBV2 with TRBJ1-1; D uncertain. The CDR3 has 14 amino acids. Germline V lookup: CDR1 SNHLY, CDR2 FYNNEI. Trimming stripped 7 bases from V and 0 bases from J, with 12 bases between. CDR3 bases: TGTGCCAGCAACAACGGGGTCATGAACACTGAAGCTTTCTTT. Translation gives CASNNGVMNTEAFF.

The chain combines TRBV7-9 with TRBJ2-5; TRBD1 matches at 7 bases. The CDR3 extends over 15 amino acids. Germline assignment: CDR1 SEHNR and CDR2 FQNEAQ (reference sequence). J gave up 5 bases and V 6 bases, and 12 bases lay outside the gene matches. CDR3 sequence reads: CASSRQGPSGETQYF. In nucleotides, the CDR3 is TGTGCCAGCAGTAGACAGGGACCGTCGGGGGAGACCCAGTACTTC. Full variable domain (remainder filled in from reference TRBV7-9 and TRBJ2-5): DTGVSQNPRHKITKRGQNVTFRCDPISEHNRLYWYRQTLGQGPEFLTYFQNEAQLEKSRLLSDRFSAERPKGSFSTLEIQRTEQGDSAMYLCASSRQGPSGETQYFGPGTRLLVL.

This chain connects TRBV30 to TRBJ2-1; 8 nucleotides match TRBD1. With V trimmed by 4 bases and J by 4 bases, 6 bases remained unmatched. The germline gives CDR1 GTSNPN, CDR2 SVGIG (reference sequence). The CDR3 extends over 14 amino acids. The CDR3: CAWTGGYQYNEQFF. The CDR3 coding sequence is TGTGCCTGGACAGGGGGCTATCAGTACAATGAGCAGTTCTTC.

The chain joins TRBV4-1 to TRBJ1-4; 7 bases align to TRBD1. This CDR3 is 16 amino acids long. Germline CDR1 reads MGHRA; CDR2 reads YSYEKL. J was trimmed by 0 bases and V by 4 bases; bases with no gene match: 5. CDR3 nucleotide sequence: TGCGCCAGCAGCCTCGGGACAGCGGCAACTAATGAAAAACTGTTTTTT. This encodes CASSLGTAATNEKLFF.

This sequence joins TRBV13 and TRBJ2-3; the D gene is possibly TRBD1 (6 bases). CDR1 is PRHDT and CDR2 is FYEKMQ in the germline V gene (reference sequence). The CDR3 is made up of 16 amino acids. Trimming took off 5 bases at V and 1 base at J, with 16 bases between the two ends. The CDR3 nucleotides read TGTGCCAGCAGCCCAGGACAGACCCTTGGCACAGATACGCAGTATTTT. This gives the protein CASSPGQTLGTDTQYF. Together with reference TRBV13 and TRBJ2-3, the CDR3 gives the full variable domain: AAGVIQSPRHLIKEKRETATLKCYPIPRHDTVYWYQQGPGQDPQFLISFYEKMQSDKGSIPDRFSAQQFSDYHSELNMSSLELGDSALYFCASSPGQTLGTDTQYFGPGTRLTVL.

The V gene is TRBV7-3, the J gene TRBJ2-5; D call uncertain. V was cut by 0 bases and J by 5 bases, with 13 bases left in between. The CDR3 contains 15 residues. CDR1 and CDR2 from the germline V gene are SGHTA and FQGTGA. Here the CDR3 reads CASSLTGFPGETQYF. DNA of the CDR3: TGTGCCAGCAGCTTAACCGGGTTCCCCGGCGAGACCCAGTACTTC.

CDR3 in amino acids: CASSPSETTDTQYF. For the CDR3, the DNA is TGTGCCAGCTCCCCTAGCGAGACGACAGATACGCAGTATTTT. V usage is TRBV28 and J usage is TRBJ2-3; TRBD2 might be the D (6 bases). Germline CDR1 and CDR2: MDHEN and SYDVKM. With 8 bases removed from V and 3 bases from J, the gap between germline ends came to 15 bases. The length of the CDR3 is 14 residues.

The genes are TRBV28 and TRBJ1-2, with TRBD1 identical over 7 bases. The CDR3 runs 15 residues. Unmatched junction bases numbered 10, after V lost 6 bases and J lost 3 bases. From germline, CDR1 is MDHEN and CDR2 SYDVKM. CDR3 residues: CASRRNGDSDYGYTF. DNA for the CDR3: TGTGCCAGCAGGCGGAATGGGGACAGCGACTATGGCTACACCTTC.

This clone has a handful of counts. This chain joins TRBV29-1 and TRBJ1-2, with TRBD1 identical over 9 bases. J gave up 4 bases and V 5 bases, and 5 bases lay outside the gene matches. Germline lookup yields CDR1 SQVTM and CDR2 ANQGSEA. CDR3 length equals 13 residues. CDR3 nucleotides: TGCAGCGTTAGGACAGGGGAGAGCTATGGCTACACCTTC. Translation: CSVRTGESYGYTF.

This clone was counted a single time. The chain employs TRBV19 and TRBJ2-2; 8 bases fit TRBD1. The CDR3 has 15 residues. Germline CDR1 reads LNHDA; CDR2 reads SQIVND (reference sequence). V lost 1 base and J lost 4; bases outside the gene matches: 2. CDR3 DNA: TGTGCCAGTAGTATAGTGGACAGGGTCACCGGGGAGCTGTTTTTT. Translation gives CASSIVDRVTGELFF.

The chain is built from TRBV6-1 and TRBJ1-5; no clear D. The CDR3 length is 15 residues. Trimming shortened V by 2 bases and J by 0 bases, and 8 bases separated the two germline ends. The germline V gene encodes CDR1 MNHNS and CDR2 SASEGT. The CDR3 DNA sequence: TGTGCCAGCAGTGAAACAATAAATAGCAATCAGCCCCAGCATTTT. It codes for CASSETINSNQPQHF.

This clone is a singleton in its sample. This chain uses TRBV6-1 with TRBJ2-1, with 9 bases that match TRBD2. Germline assignment: CDR1 MNHNS and CDR2 SASEGT. Germline trimming cut 7 bases from V and 0 bases from J; bases unmatched to any gene: 4. The CDR3 runs 15 residues. The CDR3 bases are TGTGCCAGCAAGCTTAGCGGGAGCTCCTACAATGAGCAGTTCTTC. Translating gives CASKLSGSSYNEQFF.

The gene calls are TRBV25-1 and TRBJ2-3; TRBD1 might be the D (5 bases). Looked up from germline, CDR1 is MGHDK and CDR2 is SYGVNS. The CDR3 contains 16 residues. The germline V and J ends were trimmed by 0 bases and 0 bases, with 10 bases remaining between them. CDR3 amino acids: CASSEYGRASTDTQYF. In nucleotides, the CDR3 is TGTGCCAGCAGTGAATACGGCAGGGCGAGCACAGATACGCAGTATTTT. The full variable domain, completed using reference TRBV25-1 and TRBJ2-3, is EADIYQTPRYLVIGTGKKITLECSQTMGHDKMYWYQQDPGMELHLIHYSYGVNSTEKGDLSSESTVSRIRTEHFPLTLESARPSHTSQYLCASSEYGRASTDTQYFGPGTRLTVL.

The chain recombines TRBV6-5 with TRBJ1-6, with D tentatively TRBD1 (6 bases). The CDR3 sequence is 16 residues long. Germline lookup yields CDR1 MNHEY and CDR2 SVGAGI. V lost 1 base to trimming and J lost 7 bases, with 14 bases between them. In nucleotides, the CDR3 is TGTGCCAGCAGTTACTTGAGATCACAGGGCAATTCACCCCTCCACTTT. It specifies CASSYLRSQGNSPLHF.

V gene TRBV18 combines with J gene TRBJ1-1; D is ambiguous. The V end lost 4 bases, the J end lost 0 bases, and 9 bases lay between the germline ends. CDR1 and CDR2 from the germline V gene are KGHSH and LQKENI. This CDR3 comprises 14 residues. CDR3 DNA sequence: TGTGCCAGCTCACTTGTTTCGTTGAACACTGAAGCTTTCTTT. The encoded protein is CASSLVSLNTEAFF.

This sequence joins TRBV28 and TRBJ1-5, with D perhaps TRBD1 (6 bases). Germline-derived CDR1 and CDR2 are MDHEN and SYDVKM. CDR3 length: 13 residues. Trimming took 5 bases from V and 6 from J, leaving 11 bases between them. In nucleotides, the CDR3 is TGTGCCAGCAGTCCACAGGGTACTCAGCCCCAGCATTTT. It codes for CASSPQGTQPQHF. The complete variable domain, with remaining parts taken from reference TRBV28 and TRBJ1-5, reads DVKVTQSSRYLVKRTGEKVFLECVQDMDHENMFWYRQDPGLGLRLIYFSYDVKMKEKGDIPEGYSVSREKKERFSLILESASTNQTSMYLCASSPQGTQPQHFGDGTRLSIL.

This chain joins TRBV19 and TRBJ2-1, with a weak D call TRBD1 (6 bases). The V end lost 11 bases, the J end lost 5 bases, and 19 bases lay between the germline ends. The germline V gene has CDR1 LNHDA and CDR2 SQIVND (reference sequence). The CDR3 has 14 residues. The CDR3 spells CAARRTGSNNEQFF. The CDR3 DNA reads as TGTGCCGCAAGGCGTACAGGGTCCAACAATGAGCAGTTCTTC.

The chain carries TRBV28 and TRBJ2-1; D is perhaps TRBD2 (6 bases). V lost 6 bases, J lost 8 bases, and 17 bases lay in between. The CDR3 runs to 14 residues. Germline V gives CDR1 MDHEN, CDR2 SYDVKM. Here the CDR3 DNA reads TGTGCCAGCAGCCGAAGGTCGGGAGACTATGAGCAGTTCTTC. Translating it yields CASSRRSGDYEQFF.

This clone was picked up one time. The rearrangement uses TRBV5-1 and TRBJ2-7; TRBD2 matches 9 bases. Germline V gene lookup returns CDR1 SGHRS and CDR2 YFSETQ. With V trimmed by 0 bases and J by 6 bases, 4 bases remained unmatched. This CDR3 comprises 14 residues. CDR3 residues: CASSLGREGLEQYF. The CDR3, as DNA: TGCGCCAGCAGCTTGGGGCGGGAGGGCCTCGAGCAGTACTTC.

This chain links TRBV19 with TRBJ2-5; the D gene is possibly TRBD2 (7 bases). This CDR3 spans 15 amino acids. V was shortened by 2 bases and J by 5 bases, with 15 bases between the two germline ends. Per germline, CDR1 LNHDA and CDR2 SQIVND (reference sequence). The CDR3, as DNA: TGTGCCAGTAGTATATCGGGGGGCGCGAGGGAGACCCAGTACTTC. Protein: CASSISGGARETQYF. Full variable domain (remainder filled in from reference TRBV19 and TRBJ2-5): DGGITQSPKYLFRKEGQNVTLSCEQNLNHDAMYWYRQDPGQGLRLIYYSQIVNDFQKGDIAEGYSVSREKKESFPLTVTSAQKNPTAFYLCASSISGGARETQYFGPGTRLLVL.

The V and J genes are TRBV7-8 and TRBJ2-6; 7 nucleotides line up with TRBD1. The germline CDR1 and CDR2 sequences are SGHVS and FQNEAQ. The CDR3 spans 16 residues. V lost 4 bases, J lost 2 bases, and 5 bases stayed unmatched. The DNA for the CDR3 is TGTGCCAGCAGCTGGGGGACAGTTACTGGGGCCAACGTCCTGACTTTC. As protein: CASSWGTVTGANVLTF.

The genes are TRBV28 and TRBJ2-1, with 10 bases aligning to TRBD1. Trimming at V came to 4 bases and at J to 1 base, leaving 7 bases not matched to a gene. From germline, CDR1 is MDHEN and CDR2 SYDVKM. The CDR3 totals 17 residues. The CDR3 DNA reads as TGTGCCAGCAGTTCCGGGACAGGGGATCCATCCTACAATGAGCAGTTCTTC. It encodes CASSSGTGDPSYNEQFF.

The CDR3 spells CASSFGTIAGVNNEQFF. The DNA of the CDR3 is TGTGCCAGCAGCTTTGGGACTATAGCGGGAGTGAACAATGAGCAGTTCTTC. The chain couples TRBV7-9 to TRBJ2-1, with 9 bases matching TRBD2. CDR3 size: 17 residues. Germline CDR1 SEHNR, CDR2 FQNEAQ (reference sequence). Germline trimming cut 3 bases from V and 5 bases from J; bases unmatched to any gene: 11.

The CDR3 reads CASSIDSRGDTEAFF. CDR3 nucleotides: TGTGCCAGTAGTATAGACAGCAGGGGAGACACTGAAGCTTTCTTT. This chain links TRBV19 with TRBJ1-1, with D perhaps matching TRBD1 (6 bases). V shed 0 bases and J shed 3 bases, with 11 bases lying between them. Germline V gives CDR1 LNHDA, CDR2 SQIVND (reference sequence). The CDR3 consists of 15 residues.

The rearrangement links TRBV2 to TRBJ1-4; possibly TRBD1 for D (6 bases). V lost 4 bases to trimming and J lost 0 bases, with 18 bases between them. CDR1 and CDR2 (germline): SNHLY, FYNNEI. CDR3 length: 18 amino acids. The CDR3 DNA reads TGTGCCAGCAGTGGGGGACAACTCGCGGCCTCAACTAATGAAAAACTGTTTTTT. Translation: CASSGGQLAASTNEKLFF.

The J gene is TRBJ1-2, the V gene TRBV18; TRBD1 is a possible D gene (5 bases). The CDR3 has 13 residues. V was trimmed by 3 bases and J by 3 bases, leaving 8 bases between them. Germline CDR1 is KGHSH and CDR2 is LQKENI. CDR3 sequence reads: CASSPGGDYGYTF. DNA for the CDR3: TGTGCCAGCTCACCGGGGGGTGACTATGGCTACACCTTC.

This chain links TRBV19 with TRBJ2-7; 10 bases line up with TRBD1. Germline V gene lookup returns CDR1 LNHDA and CDR2 SQIVND (reference sequence). The CDR3 contains 15 residues. The V and J ends lost 6 bases and 1 base, in that order; junction bases with no gene match: 6. CDR3 protein: CASSPRQGASYEQYF. The CDR3 nucleotides read TGTGCCAGTAGCCCGCGACAGGGGGCATCCTACGAGCAGTACTTC.